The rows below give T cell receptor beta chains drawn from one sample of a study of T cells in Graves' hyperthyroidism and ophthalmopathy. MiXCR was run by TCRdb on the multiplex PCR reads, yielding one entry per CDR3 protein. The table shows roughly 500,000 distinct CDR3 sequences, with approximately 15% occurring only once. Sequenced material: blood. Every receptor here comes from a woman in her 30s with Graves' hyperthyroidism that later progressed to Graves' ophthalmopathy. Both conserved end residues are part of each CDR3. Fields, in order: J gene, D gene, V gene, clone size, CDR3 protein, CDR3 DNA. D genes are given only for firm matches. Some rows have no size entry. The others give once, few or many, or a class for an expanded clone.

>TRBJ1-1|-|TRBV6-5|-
CASSSRSGRGSRGAFF
TGTGCCAGCAGTTCCCGTAGTGGGAGAGGGTCCAGAGGAGCTTTCTTT
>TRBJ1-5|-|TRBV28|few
CASSPGPAYGPQHF
TGTGCCAGCAGTCCTGGTCCAGCTTATGGGCCCCAGCATTTT
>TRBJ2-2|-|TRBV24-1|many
CATSDLAPYDGELFF
TGTGCCACCAGTGACCTGGCCCCTTACGACGGGGAGCTGTTTTTT
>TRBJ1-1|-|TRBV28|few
CASSLGPWAEAFF
TGTGCCAGCAGTTTAGGCCCCTGGGCTGAAGCTTTCTTT
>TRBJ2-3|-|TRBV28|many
CASSFRTWGTSTDTQYF
TGTGCCAGCAGTTTCCGCACCTGGGGGACAAGCACAGATACGCAGTATTTT
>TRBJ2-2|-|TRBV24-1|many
CATSEPTGRFGTGELFF
TGTGCCACCAGTGAACCCACGGGCAGGTTCGGCACCGGGGAGCTGTTTTTT
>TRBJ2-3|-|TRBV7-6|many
CASSRFGRGRGTDTQYF
TGTGCCAGCAGCCGCTTCGGTAGGGGCCGGGGCACAGATACGCAGTATTTT
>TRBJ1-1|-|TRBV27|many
CASSLSSGQGHTEAFF
TGTGCCAGCAGTTTAAGCTCCGGGCAGGGGCACACTGAAGCTTTCTTT
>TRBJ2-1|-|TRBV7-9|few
CASSPQWGDSYNEQFF
TGTGCCAGCAGCCCCCAGTGGGGGGACTCCTACAATGAGCAGTTCTTC
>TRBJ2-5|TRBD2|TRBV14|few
CASSTGLAKKETQYF
TGTGCCAGCAGCACCGGACTAGCGAAAAAAGAGACCCAGTACTTC
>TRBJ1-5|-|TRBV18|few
CASSPDAGNQPQHF
TGTGCCAGCTCCCCGGATGCGGGGAATCAGCCCCAGCATTTT
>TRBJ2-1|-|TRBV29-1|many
CSAGASNYNEQFF
TGCAGCGCAGGGGCGTCAAACTACAATGAGCAGTTCTTC
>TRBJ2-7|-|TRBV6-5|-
CASSYTGLESYEQYF
TGTGCCAGCAGTTACACCGGACTGGAGTCCTACGAGCAGTACTTC
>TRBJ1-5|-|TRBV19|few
CASSINSYSNQPQHF
TGTGCCAGTAGTATAAATAGTTATAGCAATCAGCCCCAGCATTTT
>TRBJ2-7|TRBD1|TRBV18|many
CASSRRDRSSYEQYF
TGTGCCAGCTCGCGCCGGGACAGGAGCTCCTACGAGCAGTACTTC
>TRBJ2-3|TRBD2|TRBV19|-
CASSIKGLAGGSTDTQYF
TGTGCCAGTAGTATAAAGGGACTAGCGGGAGGAAGCACAGATACGCAGTATTTT
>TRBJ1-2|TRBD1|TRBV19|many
CASSSRDRVNYGYTF
TGTGCCAGTAGTAGCCGGGACAGGGTCAACTATGGCTACACCTTC
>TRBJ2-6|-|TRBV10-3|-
CAISAGDSDLSGANVLTF
TGTGCCATCAGCGCGGGGGACAGTGACCTCTCTGGGGCCAACGTCCTGACTTTC